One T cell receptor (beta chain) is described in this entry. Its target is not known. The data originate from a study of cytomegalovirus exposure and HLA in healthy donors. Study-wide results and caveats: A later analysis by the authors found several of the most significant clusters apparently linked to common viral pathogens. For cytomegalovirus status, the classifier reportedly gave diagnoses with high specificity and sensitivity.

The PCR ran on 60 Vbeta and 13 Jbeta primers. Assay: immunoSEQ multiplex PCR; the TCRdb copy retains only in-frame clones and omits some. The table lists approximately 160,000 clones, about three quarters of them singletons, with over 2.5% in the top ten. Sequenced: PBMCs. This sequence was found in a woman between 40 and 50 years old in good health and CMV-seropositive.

The CDR3 nucleotides read TGTGCCATCAACCGGGACAGGGAACAGAACTATGGCTACACCTTC. Its translation is CAINRDREQNYGYTF. This chain links TRBV10-3 with TRBJ1-2; 9 bases match TRBD1. J was trimmed by 2 bases and V by 7 bases; bases with no gene match: 8. CDR3 length equals 15 residues. Germline CDR1 ENHRY, CDR2 SYGVKD.